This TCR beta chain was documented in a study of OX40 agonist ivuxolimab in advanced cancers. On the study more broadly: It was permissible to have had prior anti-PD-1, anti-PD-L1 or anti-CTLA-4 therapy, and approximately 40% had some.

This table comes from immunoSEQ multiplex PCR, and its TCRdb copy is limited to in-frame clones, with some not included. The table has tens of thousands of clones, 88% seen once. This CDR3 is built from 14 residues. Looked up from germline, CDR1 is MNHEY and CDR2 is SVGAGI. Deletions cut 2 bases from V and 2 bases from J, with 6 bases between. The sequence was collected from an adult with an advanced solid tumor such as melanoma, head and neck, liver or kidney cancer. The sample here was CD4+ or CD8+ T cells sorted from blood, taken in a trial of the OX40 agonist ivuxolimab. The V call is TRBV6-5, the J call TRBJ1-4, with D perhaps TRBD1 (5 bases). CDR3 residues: CASSYGGTNEKLFF. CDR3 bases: TGTGCCAGCAGTTACGGGGGGACTAATGAAAAACTGTTTTTT.